Included here is one T cell receptor (beta chain) sequence, with context. In building TCR beta libraries, iRepertoire HTBI primers were used together with Arm-PCR of CDR3 regions. TCRdb reanalysed the multiplex PCR reads using MiXCR and keeps one entry per CDR3 protein. The data contain about 470,000 distinct CDR3 sequences, around 15% of them seen just once; the ten biggest clones take up 9% to 15%. Noted time point: newly diagnosed GD, antithyroid drugs for less than 3 months. Scientists built the TCR library using RNA that was extracted from PBMCs. These data belong to a study of regulatory T cells in long-lasting Graves disease. V lost 3 bases to trimming and J lost 2 bases, with 10 bases between them. Germline V gene lookup returns CDR1 SQVTM and CDR2 ANQGSEA. The CDR3 extends over 13 amino acids. These data also featured in a second study, about T cells in Graves' hyperthyroidism and ophthalmopathy.

The TCR was taken from a man aged 35 to 55 with Graves disease. This sequence joins TRBV29-1 and TRBJ2-5; D is possibly TRBD2 (5 bases). The source was peripheral blood mononuclear cells (PBMCs), collected at new diagnosis, from a patient treated with antithyroid drugs. The CDR3 nucleotides are TGCAGCGTTGAGAGGGCAGCACAAGAGACCCAGTACTTC. Protein product: CSVERAAQETQYF. The whole variable domain, remainder taken from reference TRBV29-1 and TRBJ2-5, is SAVISQKPSRDICQRGTSLTIQCQVDSQVTMMFWYRQQPGQSLTLIATANQGSEATYESGFVIDKFPISRPNLTFSTLTVSNMSPEDSSIYLCSVERAAQETQYFGPGTRLLVL.